This TCR beta chain was captured in a study of shared T cell receptors in the human thymus. Germline V lookup: CDR1 MNHNS, CDR2 SASEGT. The V and J ends lost 4 bases and 3 bases, in that order; junction bases with no gene match: 2. The CDR3 sequence is 13 residues long. The method was immunoSEQ multiplex PCR; TCRdb's version includes in-frame clones alone and lacks a portion of them. The sample contains roughly 410,000 clones, approximately 95% of which appear only once. Sequenced sample: thymocytes. The chain joins TRBV6-1 to TRBJ1-1; 7 bases are shared with TRBD1. The sequence derives from a human donor. This CDR3 reads CASSAGGYTEAFF. In DNA, the CDR3 is TGTGCCAGCAGTGCAGGGGGATACACTGAAGCTTTCTTT.